This TCR beta chain was found in a study of cytomegalovirus exposure and HLA in healthy donors. This CDR3 spans 15 amino acids. The germline V gene encodes CDR1 SGDLS and CDR2 YYNGEE. Unmatched junction bases numbered 6, after V lost 4 bases and J lost 4 bases. The PCR was carried out with 60 Vbeta primers and 13 Jbeta primers. Clones were sequenced by immunoSEQ multiplex PCR, and TCRdb holds only the in-frame ones, with some missing. Among about 110,000 clones listed, more than 75% were seen once. This receptor was identified in a man younger than 45 in good health and CMV-seropositive. J is TRBJ1-1 and V is TRBV9, with 11 bases that match TRBD1. The source material was PBMCs. CDR3 DNA: TGTGCCAGCAGCACCCGGACAGGGGGCGGCACTGAAGCTTTCTTT. Translating it yields CASSTRTGGGTEAFF.